This TCR beta chain was observed in a study of T cell responses to AZD1222 COVID-19 vaccine. Study observations and caveats: Only a handful of AZD1222 recipients, roughly six in all, had baseline seropositivity. Nearly half of unique spike-specific TCRs reportedly avoided B.1.351 and B.1.1.7 mutated regions. Spike-specific TCR breadth rose after two AZD1222 doses, and depth rose as well.

Germline V gives CDR1 SGHTS, CDR2 YDEGEE. The CDR3 spans 15 residues. The J segment lost 5 bases and the V segment lost 4 bases, leaving 8 bases of the junction unmatched. The table came from immunoSEQ multiplex PCR; TCRdb's copy has only in-frame clones and leaves some out. The sample has approximately 110,000 clones, over 85% seen once. Details on this clone: The target antigen is unknown.

The chain has TRBV5-8 and TRBJ2-3; 9 nucleotides align to TRBD2. This sequence was found in an adult in good health. The specimen comprised peripheral blood, sampled on day 0 of AZD1222 vaccination. In nucleotides, the CDR3 is TGTGCCAGCAGCCCGGCTCTAGCGGGGTTAGATACGCAGTATTTT. This sequence encodes CASSPALAGLDTQYF.